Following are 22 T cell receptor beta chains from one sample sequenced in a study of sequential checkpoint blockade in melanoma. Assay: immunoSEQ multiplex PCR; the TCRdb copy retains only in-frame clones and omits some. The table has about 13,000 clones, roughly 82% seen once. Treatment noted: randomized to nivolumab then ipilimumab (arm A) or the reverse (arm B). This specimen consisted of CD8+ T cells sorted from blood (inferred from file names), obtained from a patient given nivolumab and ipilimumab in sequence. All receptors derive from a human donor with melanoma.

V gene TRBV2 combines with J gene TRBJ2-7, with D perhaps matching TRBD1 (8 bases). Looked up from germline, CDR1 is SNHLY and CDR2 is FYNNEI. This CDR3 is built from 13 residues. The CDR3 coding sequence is TGTGCACCGGGGGGACAGGCCTCCTACGAGCAGTACTTC. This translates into CAPGGQASYEQYF.

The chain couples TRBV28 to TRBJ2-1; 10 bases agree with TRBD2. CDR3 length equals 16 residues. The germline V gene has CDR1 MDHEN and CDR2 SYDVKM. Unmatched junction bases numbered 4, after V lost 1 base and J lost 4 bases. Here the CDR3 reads CASSLSGTSVYNEQFF. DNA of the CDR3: TGTGCCAGCAGTTTATCCGGGACTAGCGTTTACAATGAGCAGTTCTTC. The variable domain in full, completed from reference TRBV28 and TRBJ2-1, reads DVKVTQSSRYLVKRTGEKVFLECVQDMDHENMFWYRQDPGLGLRLIYFSYDVKMKEKGDIPEGYSVSREKKERFSLILESASTNQTSMYLCASSLSGTSVYNEQFFGPGTRLTVL.

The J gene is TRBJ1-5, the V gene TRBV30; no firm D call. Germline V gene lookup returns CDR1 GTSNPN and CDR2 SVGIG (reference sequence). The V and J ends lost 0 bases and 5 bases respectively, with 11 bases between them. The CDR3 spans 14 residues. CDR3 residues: CAWSVAIGDQPQHF. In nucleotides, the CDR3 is TGTGCCTGGAGTGTAGCCATTGGAGATCAGCCCCAGCATTTT.

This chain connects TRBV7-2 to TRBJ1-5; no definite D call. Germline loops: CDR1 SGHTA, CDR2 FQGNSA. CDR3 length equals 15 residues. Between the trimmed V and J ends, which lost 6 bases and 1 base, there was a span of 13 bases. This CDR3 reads CASSPGDYSNQPQHF. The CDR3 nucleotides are TGTGCCAGCAGTCCCGGGGATTACAGCAATCAGCCCCAGCATTTT.

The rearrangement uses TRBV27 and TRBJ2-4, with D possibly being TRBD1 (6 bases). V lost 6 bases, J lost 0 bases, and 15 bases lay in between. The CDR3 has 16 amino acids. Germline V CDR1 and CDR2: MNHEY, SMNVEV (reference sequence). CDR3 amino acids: CASRQTGTLAKNIQYF. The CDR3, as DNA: TGTGCCAGCAGACAAACAGGGACCCTAGCCAAAAACATTCAGTACTTC.

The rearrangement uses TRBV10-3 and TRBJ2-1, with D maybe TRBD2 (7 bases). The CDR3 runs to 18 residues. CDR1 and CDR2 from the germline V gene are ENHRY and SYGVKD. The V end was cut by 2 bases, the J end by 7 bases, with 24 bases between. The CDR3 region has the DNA TGTGCCATCAGTGAGCGGGGGGCCCGAAGCACCCAAGGGAATGAGCAGTTCTTC. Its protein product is CAISERGARSTQGNEQFF.

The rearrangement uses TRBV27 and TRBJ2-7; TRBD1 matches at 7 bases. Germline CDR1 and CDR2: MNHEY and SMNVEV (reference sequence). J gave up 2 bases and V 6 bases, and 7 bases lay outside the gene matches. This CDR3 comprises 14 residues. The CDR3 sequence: CASSFTTGPYEQYF. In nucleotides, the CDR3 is TGTGCCAGCAGCTTTACGACAGGGCCCTACGAGCAGTACTTC.

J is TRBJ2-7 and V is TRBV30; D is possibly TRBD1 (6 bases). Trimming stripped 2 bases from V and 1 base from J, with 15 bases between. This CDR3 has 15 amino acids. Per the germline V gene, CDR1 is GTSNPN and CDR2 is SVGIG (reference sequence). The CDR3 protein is CAWSFDRYLSYEQYF. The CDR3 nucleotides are TGTGCCTGGAGTTTTGACAGGTATTTGTCCTACGAGCAGTACTTC.

CDR3 sequence: CASSEEDRVYGYTF. The CDR3, as DNA: TGTGCCAGCAGTGAGGAGGACAGGGTCTATGGCTACACCTTC. The V and J genes are TRBV2 and TRBJ1-2, with 8 bases fitting TRBD1. Trimming cost V 3 bases and J 4 bases; bases outside gene matches: 4. CDR3 length: 14 amino acids. Germline V gives CDR1 SNHLY, CDR2 FYNNEI.

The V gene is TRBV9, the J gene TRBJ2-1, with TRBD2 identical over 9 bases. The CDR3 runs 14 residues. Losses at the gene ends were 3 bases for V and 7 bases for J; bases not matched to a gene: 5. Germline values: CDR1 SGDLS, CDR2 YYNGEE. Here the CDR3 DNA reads TGTGCCAGCAGCGGCGGGGGGGCGGGGAATGAGCAGTTCTTC. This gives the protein CASSGGGAGNEQFF. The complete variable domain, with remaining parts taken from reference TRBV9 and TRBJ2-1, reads DSGVTQTPKHLITATGQRVTLRCSPRSGDLSVYWYQQSLDQGLQFLIQYYNGEERAKGNILERFSAQQFPDLHSELNLSSLELGDSALYFCASSGGGAGNEQFFGPGTRLTVL.

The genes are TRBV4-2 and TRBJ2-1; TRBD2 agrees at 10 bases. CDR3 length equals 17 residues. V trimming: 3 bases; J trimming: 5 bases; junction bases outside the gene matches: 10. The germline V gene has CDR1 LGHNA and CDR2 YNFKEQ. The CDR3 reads CASSQPTTSGANNEQFF. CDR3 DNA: TGTGCCAGCAGCCAGCCTACCACTAGCGGGGCCAACAATGAGCAGTTCTTC.

The DNA of the CDR3 is TGTGCCAGCAGCCCCCGGGGGGAGGGAGAGACCCAGTACTTC. It encodes CASSPRGEGETQYF. V is TRBV9 and J is TRBJ2-5, with TRBD2 identical over 7 bases. With 4 bases clipped from V and 4 bases from J, the junction kept 7 bases outside the gene matches. The CDR3 has 14 residues. Germline CDR1 SGDLS, CDR2 YYNGEE. Combining the CDR3 with reference TRBV9 and TRBJ2-5 gives the whole variable domain DSGVTQTPKHLITATGQRVTLRCSPRSGDLSVYWYQQSLDQGLQFLIQYYNGEERAKGNILERFSAQQFPDLHSELNLSSLELGDSALYFCASSPRGEGETQYFGPGTRLLVL.

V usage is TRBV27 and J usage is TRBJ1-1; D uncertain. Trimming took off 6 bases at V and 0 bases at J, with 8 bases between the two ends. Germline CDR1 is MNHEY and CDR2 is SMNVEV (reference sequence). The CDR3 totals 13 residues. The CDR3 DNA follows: TGTGCCAGCAGCATTCAGGTGAACACTGAAGCTTTCTTT. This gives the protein CASSIQVNTEAFF.

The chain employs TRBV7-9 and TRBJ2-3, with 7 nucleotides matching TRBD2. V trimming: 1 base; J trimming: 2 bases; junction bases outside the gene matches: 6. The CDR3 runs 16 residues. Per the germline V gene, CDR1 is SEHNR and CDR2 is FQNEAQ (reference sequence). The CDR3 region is CASSLVWGGDTDTQYF. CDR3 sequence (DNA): TGTGCCAGCAGCTTAGTGTGGGGGGGTGACACAGATACGCAGTATTTT.

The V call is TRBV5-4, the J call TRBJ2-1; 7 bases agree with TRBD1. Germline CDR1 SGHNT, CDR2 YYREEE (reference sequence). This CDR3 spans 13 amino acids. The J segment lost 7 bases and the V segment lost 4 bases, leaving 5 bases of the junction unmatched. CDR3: CASSRRQGNEQFF. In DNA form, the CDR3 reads TGTGCCAGCAGCAGAAGACAGGGAAATGAGCAGTTCTTC.

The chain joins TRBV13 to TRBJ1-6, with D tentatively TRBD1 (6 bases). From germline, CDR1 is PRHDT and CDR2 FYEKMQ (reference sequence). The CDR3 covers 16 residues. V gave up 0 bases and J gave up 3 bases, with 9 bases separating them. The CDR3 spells CASSLGPQGYNSPLHF. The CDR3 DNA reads TGTGCCAGCAGCTTAGGCCCACAGGGCTATAATTCACCCCTCCACTTT.

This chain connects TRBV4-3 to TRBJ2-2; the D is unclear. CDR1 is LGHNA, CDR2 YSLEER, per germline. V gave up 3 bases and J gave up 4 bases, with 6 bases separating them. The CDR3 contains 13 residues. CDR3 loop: CASSHLSTGELFF. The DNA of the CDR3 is TGCGCCAGCAGCCACTTATCCACCGGGGAGCTGTTTTTT.

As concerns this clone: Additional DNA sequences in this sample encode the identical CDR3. The CDR3 nucleotides are TGTGCCATCAGCGCCGCCGGGACAGAAAAATACGAGCAGTACTTC. It encodes CAISAAGTEKYEQYF. The chain recombines TRBV10-3 with TRBJ2-7; 7 nucleotides line up with TRBD1. This CDR3 spans 15 amino acids. Germline assignment: CDR1 ENHRY and CDR2 SYGVKD. The V segment lost 6 bases and the J segment 4 bases; nucleotides outside the gene matches: 12.

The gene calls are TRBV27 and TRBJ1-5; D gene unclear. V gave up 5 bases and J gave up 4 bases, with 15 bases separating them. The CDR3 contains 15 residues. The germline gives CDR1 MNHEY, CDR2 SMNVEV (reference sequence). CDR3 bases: TGTGCCAGCAGTCCGTTACTGAGCTGGAATCAGCCCCAGCATTTT. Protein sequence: CASSPLLSWNQPQHF.

The CDR3 DNA reads TGTGCCAGCAGCTTAGAAGGGAGTTTTGGGACAGGGGGCGAGTACGAGCAGTACTTC. The encoded protein is CASSLEGSFGTGGEYEQYF. This sequence joins TRBV7-9 and TRBJ2-7; 12 bases are shared with TRBD1. Germline V lookup: CDR1 SEHNR, CDR2 FQNEAQ (reference sequence). The CDR3 totals 19 residues. V shed 1 base and J 4 bases; nucleotides not matched to a gene: 14.

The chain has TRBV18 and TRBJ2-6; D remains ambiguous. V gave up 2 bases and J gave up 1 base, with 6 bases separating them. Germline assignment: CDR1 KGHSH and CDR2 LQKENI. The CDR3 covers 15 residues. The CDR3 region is CASSPSGSGANVLTF. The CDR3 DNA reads TGTGCCAGCTCACCATCCGGGTCTGGGGCCAACGTCCTGACTTTC.

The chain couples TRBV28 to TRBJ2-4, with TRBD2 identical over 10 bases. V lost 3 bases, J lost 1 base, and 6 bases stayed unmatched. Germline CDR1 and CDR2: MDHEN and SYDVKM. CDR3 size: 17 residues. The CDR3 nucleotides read TGTGCCAGCAGTTTTACTAGCGGGATAGTGGCCAAAAACATTCAGTACTTC. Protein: CASSFTSGIVAKNIQYF.